Below, 2 T cell receptor beta chains from the same sample are listed, as sequenced in a study of regulatory T cells in long-lasting Graves disease. Time point indicated: persistent/refractory GD, antithyroid drugs over 5 years with positive TRAb. With RNA extracted from PBMCs as input, the TCR library was made. Relying on iRepertoire HTBI primers and Arm-PCR of CDR3 regions, the team built TCR beta libraries. TCRdb passed the multiplex PCR reads through MiXCR, listing each CDR3 protein once. The table shows roughly 490,000 distinct CDR3 sequences, with around a fifth occurring only once. The specimen was peripheral blood mononuclear cells (PBMCs), collected when the disease was refractory, from a patient treated with antithyroid drugs. These receptors came from a female donor with Graves disease.

The chain combines TRBV5-1 with TRBJ2-2, with a tentative D call TRBD1 (6 bases). Trimming stripped 2 bases from V and 4 bases from J, with 15 bases between. Germline CDR1 SGHRS, CDR2 YFSETQ. The length of the CDR3 is 16 residues. CDR3 residues: CASSLDRRTSTGELFF. The CDR3, as DNA: TGCGCCAGCAGCTTAGACAGGCGAACGAGCACCGGGGAGCTGTTTTTT. Combining the CDR3 with reference TRBV5-1 and TRBJ2-2 gives the whole variable domain KAGVTQTPRYLIKTRGQQVTLSCSPISGHRSVSWYQQTPGQGLQFLFEYFSETQRNKGNFPGRFSGRQFSNSRSEMNVSTLELGDSALYLCASSLDRRTSTGELFFGEGSRLTVL.

The chain combines TRBV6-2 or TRBV6-3 with TRBJ1-1, with 10 bases aligning to TRBD1. Per germline, CDR1 MNHEY and CDR2 SVGEGT. V lost 4 bases to trimming and J lost 3 bases; unmatched junction nucleotides: 5. The CDR3 length is 15 residues. Here the CDR3 DNA reads TGTGCCAGCAGTTTTCGACAGGGGGCTTACACTGAAGCTTTCTTT. As protein: CASSFRQGAYTEAFF.